This entry describes one T cell receptor beta chain. Here immunoSEQ multiplex PCR was the method, and the copy in TCRdb shows in-frame clones only, minus some. The data contain 15,000 to 20,000 clones, approximately 90% of them singletons. The sample is drawn from a study of blood T cell repertoires in COVID-19. Study as a whole: Some COVID-19 samples were acute and others convalescent; all came from the United States, Italy and Spain. In each case, the material was cDNA or gDNA derived from T cells, B-cell-depleted T cells, or PBMCs.

V lost 0 bases and J lost 2, with 15 bases in between. The CDR3 loop spans 17 amino acids. Germline values: CDR1 SEHNR, CDR2 FQNEAQ (reference sequence). The sequence derives from a human donor with active COVID-19. The donor label of this sample is uncertain. Material for sequencing was peripheral blood. V and J are TRBV7-9 and TRBJ2-3; D perhaps matches TRBD2 (5 bases). CDR3 protein: CASSLARGGQDTDTQYF. CDR3 in DNA: TGTGCCAGCAGCTTAGCGAGAGGCGGGCAAGACACAGATACGCAGTATTTT. Combining the CDR3 with reference TRBV7-9 and TRBJ2-3 gives the whole variable domain DTGVSQNPRHKITKRGQNVTFRCDPISEHNRLYWYRQTLGQGPEFLTYFQNEAQLEKSRLLSDRFSAERPKGSFSTLEIQRTEQGDSAMYLCASSLARGGQDTDTQYFGPGTRLTVL.